This T cell receptor (beta chain) was observed in a study of cytomegalovirus exposure and HLA in healthy donors. Primers: 60 Vbeta forward and 13 Jbeta reverse. Libraries were prepared by immunoSEQ multiplex PCR; TCRdb keeps only in-frame clonotypes and omits some of them. The table lists about 53,000 clones. Germline V gene sequence: CDR1 SGDLS, CDR2 YYNGEE. This CDR3 spans 14 amino acids. V lost 0 bases and J lost 0, with 6 bases in between. Study-wide results and caveats: In a later analysis, most CMV-associated TCR beta chains appeared HLA-restricted.

Concerning this clone: Its antigen is unknown.

This chain uses TRBV9 with TRBJ1-1; D unresolved. This clonotype was obtained from a woman in her late teens or twenties in good health and CMV-seronegative. Material: PBMCs. The chain's CDR3 is CASSVDVMNTEAFF. In DNA, the CDR3 is TGTGCCAGCAGCGTAGATGTAATGAACACTGAAGCTTTCTTT.